The 26 T cell receptor beta chains presented below share a single source sample, sequenced in a study of T cells after posttransplantation cyclophosphamide (TCRdb year 2016). Libraries came from the immunoSEQ multiplex PCR assay. TCRdb's version of the immuneACCESS table is confined to in-frame rearrangements and falls short of the full clone set. An unresolved V gene accounts for under half of the shortfall where checked; the remainder is of unknown origin. There are approximately 18,000 clones in this sample, and none of them is a singleton. The top ten constitute roughly 0.54% of the sample. The sample's treatment or condition, from its label and the paper: high-dose cyclophosphamide on days +3 and +4 as single-agent GVHD prophylaxis. PTCy patients received busulfan and fludarabine conditioning, a related or unrelated marrow graft, and cyclophosphamide on days +3 and +4. Sequencing used PBMCs, obtained after allogeneic stem cell transplant with posttransplant cyclophosphamide. The receptors stem from a female patient between 25 and 45 years old who received an allogeneic stem cell transplant from a related donor, was CMV-positive, and had no GVHD. Post transplant, some T cells may arise from the graft donor.

This clone was found many times. J is TRBJ1-2 and V is TRBV4-1; 7 nucleotides agree with TRBD1. The V gene's germline CDR1 is MGHRA and CDR2 YSYEKL. The CDR3 spans 14 residues. The V and J ends lost 4 bases and 8 bases, in that order; junction bases with no gene match: 10. The CDR3 DNA follows: TGCGCCAGCAGCCGTCTCCGGGACAGCGGGGGCTACACCTTC. This encodes CASSRLRDSGGYTF.

This clone appeared many times. This chain joins TRBV28 and TRBJ2-1; TRBD2 matches at 11 bases. This CDR3 has 19 amino acids. The V gene end was trimmed by 0 bases and the J gene end by 3 bases; junction bases not matched to a gene: 10. Germline lookup yields CDR1 MDHEN and CDR2 SYDVKM. The CDR3 loop reads CASSLWGVSGRAGYNEQFF. CDR3 in DNA: TGTGCCAGCAGTTTATGGGGAGTTAGCGGGAGGGCTGGCTACAATGAGCAGTTCTTC.

This clone was detected many times. The chain combines TRBV7-2 with TRBJ1-1, with a tentative D call TRBD1 (6 bases). The V gene's germline CDR1 is SGHTA and CDR2 FQGNSA. The CDR3 totals 12 residues. V was pared by 1 base and J by 9 bases, with 9 bases between. The CDR3 here is CASSLERGKAFF. CDR3 nucleotides: TGTGCCAGCAGCTTAGAGAGGGGGAAAGCTTTCTTT.

This clone was picked up many times. One end of the junction does not line up with germline, which may come from a read error. The same CDR3 is also encoded by other DNA sequences in this sample. The V gene is TRBV5-4, the J gene TRBJ2-3, with 7 positions matching TRBD1. Germline CDR1 and CDR2: SGHNT and YYREEE (reference sequence). This CDR3 comprises 16 residues. CDR3 nucleotide sequence: TGTGCCAGTAGCTGGGACAGACGTGCTAGCACAGATACGCAGTATTTT. It is translated as CASSWDRRASTDTQYF.

In its sample, this clone was seen many times. This chain joins TRBV5-1 and TRBJ2-5, with a weak D call TRBD2 (5 bases). V dropped 0 bases and J dropped 4 bases, with 10 bases sitting between them. The germline V gene has CDR1 SGHRS and CDR2 YFSETQ. The CDR3 loop spans 14 amino acids. The chain's CDR3 is CASSLGRGLETQYF. The CDR3 bases are TGCGCCAGCAGCTTGGGACGAGGGCTAGAGACCCAGTACTTC. Combining the CDR3 with reference TRBV5-1 and TRBJ2-5 gives the whole variable domain KAGVTQTPRYLIKTRGQQVTLSCSPISGHRSVSWYQQTPGQGLQFLFEYFSETQRNKGNFPGRFSGRQFSNSRSEMNVSTLELGDSALYLCASSLGRGLETQYFGPGTRLLVL.

This clone was found many times. The chain employs TRBV15 and TRBJ1-2, with D maybe TRBD1 (6 bases). Per germline, CDR1 LNHNV and CDR2 YYDKDF (reference sequence). This CDR3 comprises 15 residues. With 0 bases removed from V and 4 bases from J, the gap between germline ends came to 12 bases. CDR3 sequence (DNA): TGTGCCACCAGCAGAGATCGGGAGGGGGGCTATGGCTACACCTTC. Translation: CATSRDREGGYGYTF.

This clone occurred many times. The rearrangement uses TRBV28 and TRBJ1-5; D may be TRBD1 (6 bases). This CDR3 region has 15 residues. The germline V and J ends were trimmed by 6 bases and 0 bases, with 12 bases remaining between them. Germline-derived CDR1 and CDR2 are MDHEN and SYDVKM. The chain's CDR3 is CASRWGHYSNQPQHF. The DNA of the CDR3 is TGTGCCAGCAGGTGGGGACACTATAGCAATCAGCCCCAGCATTTT.

This clone showed up many times. The chain is built from TRBV28 and TRBJ1-2, with D unresolved. The CDR3 consists of 15 residues. With 7 bases removed from V and 4 bases from J, the gap between germline ends came to 19 bases. The germline V gene has CDR1 MDHEN and CDR2 SYDVKM. The CDR3 DNA reads as TGTGCCAGCACCGGAGACGGGGTAGGCGGCTATGGCTACACCTTC. The encoded protein is CASTGDGVGGYGYTF.

This clone was counted ten times or more. This chain connects TRBV7-2 to TRBJ2-3; 8 bases are shared with TRBD2. The CDR3 sequence is 14 residues long. Per germline, CDR1 SGHTA and CDR2 FQGNSA. Trimming cost V 8 bases and J 2 bases; bases outside gene matches: 6. CDR3 DNA sequence: TGTGCCAGCCGGGAGGGCTCCTCCACAGATACGCAGTATTTT. It codes for CASREGSSTDTQYF.

This clone was recorded at least ten times. This sequence joins TRBV7-8 and TRBJ2-7; TRBD1 matches at 11 bases. V was clipped by 3 bases and J by 3 bases; unmatched bases: 4. This CDR3 is 15 amino acids long. In germline, CDR1 is SGHVS, CDR2 FQNEAQ. This CDR3 reads CASSFGQGAGYEQYF. In nucleotides, the CDR3 is TGTGCCAGCAGCTTCGGACAGGGGGCAGGCTACGAGCAGTACTTC.

The chain employs TRBV9 and TRBJ2-5; D is unclear. The tail of the sequence fits TRBJ2-7 better, so the J call may be wrong. CDR3 length: 14 residues. Germline CDR1 reads SGDLS; CDR2 reads YYNGEE. CDR3 residues: CASSVFPNLSEQYF. The CDR3 coding sequence is TGTGCCAGCAGCGTATTCCCCAACTTGTCCGAGCAGTACTTC.

This clone showed up many times. The V call is TRBV18, the J call TRBJ2-7, with 9 positions matching TRBD1. The V segment lost 2 bases and the J segment 2 bases; nucleotides outside the gene matches: 1. CDR3 length equals 14 residues. CDR1 is KGHSH, CDR2 LQKENI, per germline. The DNA of the CDR3 is TGTGCCAGCTCACCAAGGGACAGGGCCTACGAGCAGTACTTC. This encodes CASSPRDRAYEQYF.

This clone was observed many times. The chain combines TRBV5-4 with TRBJ1-1, with 11 positions matching TRBD1. The CDR3 runs 15 residues. V shed 4 bases, J shed 6 bases, and the junction held 8 bases outside the gene matches. The germline V gene encodes CDR1 SGHNT and CDR2 YYREEE (reference sequence). DNA of the CDR3: TGTGCCAGCAGCCCGGACAGGGGGCAACTTGCTGAAGCTTTCTTT. It codes for CASSPDRGQLAEAFF.

There are many counts of this clone. The genes are TRBV11-3 and TRBJ2-7; 8 bases agree with TRBD2. CDR3 length equals 13 residues. V trimming: 8 bases; J trimming: 2 bases; junction bases outside the gene matches: 5. The germline V gene encodes CDR1 SGHNT and CDR2 YENEEA. For the CDR3, the DNA is TGTGCCAGCCTTAGCGGGACCCCCTACGAGCAGTACTTC. It encodes CASLSGTPYEQYF.

This clone has at least ten counts. The gene calls are TRBV5-4 and TRBJ2-2; D may be TRBD1 (5 bases). Trimming removed 0 bases at V and 4 bases at J, with 10 bases between. This CDR3 comprises 15 residues. Germline loops: CDR1 SGHNT, CDR2 YYREEE (reference sequence). CDR3 coding DNA: TGTGCCAGCAGCTTGGGTCCCAGGGCCACCGGGGAGCTGTTTTTT. Its protein is CASSLGPRATGELFF.

In its sample, this clone was seen many times. The rearrangement joins TRBV7-2 to TRBJ2-7; 13 bases map to TRBD2. The length of the CDR3 is 15 residues. Trimming at V came to 3 bases and at J to 7 bases, leaving 6 bases not matched to a gene. CDR1 and CDR2 (germline): SGHTA, FQGNSA. CDR3 in DNA: TGTGCCAGCAGCTTTACTAGCGGGAGGGCCCGGGAGCAGTACTTC. This codes for CASSFTSGRAREQYF.

This clone was observed many times. J is TRBJ1-5 and V is TRBV7-2, with TRBD1 matching 7 bases. This CDR3 comprises 16 residues. Germline V gene sequence: CDR1 SGHTA, CDR2 FQGNSA. After removal of 0 bases from V and 3 bases from J, the junction contained 5 bases not matched to a gene. The CDR3 loop reads CASSLALTGINQPQHF. The CDR3 DNA is TGTGCCAGCAGCTTAGCCTTGACAGGGATCAATCAGCCCCAGCATTTT.

This clone was seen at least ten times. Other nucleotide sequences from this sample produce the same CDR3. CDR3 region: CATKGDTDTQYF. The DNA for the CDR3 is TGTGCCACTAAGGGGGATACAGATACGCAGTATTTT. This chain links TRBV11-2 with TRBJ2-3, with D maybe TRBD1 (6 bases). Per the germline V gene, CDR1 is SGHAT and CDR2 is FQNNGV. Trimming took off 10 bases at V and 3 bases at J, with 11 bases between the two ends. The CDR3 loop spans 12 amino acids.

In this sample, this clone turned up many times. The rearrangement joins TRBV7-9 to TRBJ1-1; D call uncertain. The germline V gene has CDR1 SEHNR and CDR2 FQNEAQ (reference sequence). The CDR3 runs to 12 residues. V was cut by 3 bases and J by 4 bases, with 6 bases left in between. The CDR3 region is CASSFGVTEAFF. The CDR3 DNA sequence: TGTGCCAGCAGCTTCGGGGTCACTGAAGCTTTCTTT.

Many counts were recorded for this clone. The genes are TRBV11-2 and TRBJ2-2, with 7 bases identical to TRBD1. The trim removed 2 bases at V and 6 bases at J, leaving 6 bases unmatched. Germline V CDR1 and CDR2: SGHAT, FQNNGV. The CDR3 has 15 amino acids. This CDR3 is CASSLRGGAPGELFF. The CDR3 DNA follows: TGTGCCAGCAGCTTAAGAGGGGGCGCCCCCGGGGAGCTGTTTTTT.

This clone was counted at least ten times. The V call is TRBV28, the J call TRBJ2-7; weak D call: TRBD2 (7 bases). Germline V gives CDR1 MDHEN, CDR2 SYDVKM. The CDR3 consists of 16 residues. V shed 3 bases and J shed 6 bases, with 21 bases lying between them. CDR3 sequence reads: CASSFLGGGAPSEQYF. DNA for the CDR3: TGTGCCAGCAGTTTTCTCGGTGGGGGGGCGCCTTCCGAGCAGTACTTC.

This clone was seen many times. The chain combines TRBV7-8 with TRBJ2-3; 8 bases fit TRBD2. Germline loops: CDR1 SGHVS, CDR2 FQNEAQ. V was pared by 6 bases and J by 1 base, with 12 bases of the junction left unmatched. This CDR3 region has 17 residues. The CDR3 here is CASRLARTAGGTDTQYF. The CDR3 DNA reads TGTGCCAGCAGACTCGCCAGGACAGCGGGGGGCACAGATACGCAGTATTTT. Looking up the rest from reference TRBV7-8 and TRBJ2-3 gives the full variable domain: GAGVSQSPRYKVAKRGQDVALRCDPISGHVSLFWYQQALGQGPEFLTYFQNEAQLDKSGLPSDRFFAERPEGSVSTLKIQRTQQEDSAVYLCASRLARTAGGTDTQYFGPGTRLTVL.

There are many counts of this clone. This chain uses TRBV6-1 with TRBJ2-1, with D possibly matching TRBD2 (6 bases). The CDR3 runs to 15 residues. CDR1 and CDR2 from the germline V gene are MNHNS and SASEGT. V was shortened by 4 bases and J by 4 bases, with 14 bases between the two germline ends. Here the CDR3 reads CASSVLAVTYNEQFF. CDR3 in DNA: TGTGCCAGCAGTGTATTAGCGGTAACTTACAATGAGCAGTTCTTC.

This clone was found many times. The chain joins TRBV18 to TRBJ1-3; TRBD1 agrees at 9 bases. The CDR3 length is 15 residues. Germline lookup yields CDR1 KGHSH and CDR2 LQKENI. J gave up 0 bases and V 4 bases, and 1 base lay outside the gene matches. The CDR3 nucleotides read TGTGCCAGCTCACGGACAGGGGACTCTGGAAACACCATATATTTT. It codes for CASSRTGDSGNTIYF.

This clone was seen ten or more times. CDR3 bases: TGTGCCAGCAGTCCCGGGAGGGCGACCTATGAGCAGTTCTTC. The encoded protein is CASSPGRATYEQFF. The chain links TRBV6-4 to TRBJ2-1; 8 bases line up with TRBD2. The CDR3 extends over 14 amino acids. Losses at the gene ends were 5 bases for V and 8 bases for J; bases not matched to a gene: 8. Germline V gene lookup returns CDR1 MRHNA and CDR2 SNTAGT.

This clone was recorded many times. V and J are TRBV13 and TRBJ2-7, with TRBD1 matching over 11 bases. Germline V lookup: CDR1 PRHDT, CDR2 FYEKMQ (reference sequence). The CDR3 spans 15 residues. The V and J ends lost 4 bases and 3 bases, in that order; junction bases with no gene match: 5. This CDR3 reads CASSSRDRGNYEQYF. Here the CDR3 DNA reads TGTGCCAGCAGCTCAAGGGACAGGGGGAACTACGAGCAGTACTTC.